This TCR beta chain comes out of a study of control samples from healthy donors and cancer patients. Trimming cost V 1 base and J 5 bases, with 9 bases left between them. Germline V lookup: CDR1 SGHTA, CDR2 FQGNSA. The CDR3 extends over 14 amino acids. Sequenced by immunoSEQ multiplex PCR; TCRdb stores in-frame clones only, minus some. The sample records over 100,000 clones, around 90% being singletons. This clonotype originated in a middle-aged man in good health. The chain combines TRBV7-2 with TRBJ1-5; D is perhaps TRBD1 (5 bases). The sample consisted of blood. Here the CDR3 reads CASSLVGVDQPQHF. CDR3 nucleotides: TGTGCCAGCAGCTTAGTGGGGGTAGATCAGCCCCAGCATTTT.